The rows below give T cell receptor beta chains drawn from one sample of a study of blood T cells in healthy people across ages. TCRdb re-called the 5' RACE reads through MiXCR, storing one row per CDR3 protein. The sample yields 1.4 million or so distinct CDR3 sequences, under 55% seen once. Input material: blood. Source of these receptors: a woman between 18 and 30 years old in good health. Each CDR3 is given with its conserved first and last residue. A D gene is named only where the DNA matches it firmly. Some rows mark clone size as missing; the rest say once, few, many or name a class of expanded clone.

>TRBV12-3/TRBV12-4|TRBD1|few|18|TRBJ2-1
TGTGCCAGCAGTTCATATGGCGGGGGACAGGGACGTCCCAATGAGCAGTTCTTC
CASSSYGGGQGRPNEQFF
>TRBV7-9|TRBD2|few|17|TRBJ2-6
TGTGCCAGCAGCTTAACTAGCGGGATCGCCGGGGCCAACGTCCTGACTTTC
CASSLTSGIAGANVLTF
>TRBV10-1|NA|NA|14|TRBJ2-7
TGCGCCAGCAGTGAGTCAGACAAAATCTACGAGCAGTACTTC
CASSESDKIYEQYF
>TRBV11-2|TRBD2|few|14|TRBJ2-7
TGTGCCAGCAGCTCTAGCGGGTCCTTGTACGAGCAGTACTTC
CASSSSGSLYEQYF
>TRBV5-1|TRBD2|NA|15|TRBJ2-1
TGCGCCAGCAGCACGGGACTAGCGGAGTACAATGAGCAGTTCTTC
CASSTGLAEYNEQFF
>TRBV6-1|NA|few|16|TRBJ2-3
TGTGCCAGCAGGGGGGGCAGAAGCCCCAGCACAGATACGCAGTATTTT
CASRGGRSPSTDTQYF
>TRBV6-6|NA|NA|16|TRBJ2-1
TGTGCCAGTATTCCCGGGGGCCCGCAACCTTACAATGAGCAGTTCTTC
CASIPGGPQPYNEQFF
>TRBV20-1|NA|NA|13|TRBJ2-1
TGCAGTGCCACGGACGGGTACCAAGAGACCCAGTTCTTC
CSATDGYQETQFF
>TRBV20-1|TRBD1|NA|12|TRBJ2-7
TGCAGTGCTAGAGTCAGGGGGCCCGAGCAGTACTTC
CSARVRGPEQYF
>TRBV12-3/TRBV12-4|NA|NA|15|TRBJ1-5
TGTGCCAGCAGTTTCTGGGGTCCTGTCATATCCCCCCAGCATTTT
CASSFWGPVISPQHF
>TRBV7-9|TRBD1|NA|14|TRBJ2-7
TGTGCCAGCAGCTGGGTGACAGGGGAGGACGAGCAGTACTTC
CASSWVTGEDEQYF
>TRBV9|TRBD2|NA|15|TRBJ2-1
TGTGCCAGCAGCGTCAGCGGGGGTCTTTACAATGAGCAGTTCTTC
CASSVSGGLYNEQFF
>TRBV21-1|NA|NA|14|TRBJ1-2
TGTGCCAGCAGCAAAACGGGTAGGGTGCGTGGCTACACCTTC
CASSKTGRVRGYTF